This entry is about one T cell receptor (beta chain). This entry is derived from a study of CD4 T cells in relation to SARS-CoV-2 and coronaviruses. Study overall: The restricting HLA molecule for shared crossreactive spike epitopes was mapped.

TCRdb keeps only in-frame clones here, not all; method: immunoSEQ multiplex PCR. Among about 56,000 clones listed, 92% were seen once. Germline V gene data show CDR1 as KGHSH and CDR2 as LQKENI. Trimming pared 2 bases from V and 2 bases from J, leaving 9 bases between. CDR3 size: 14 residues. This sequence was found in an adult with COVID-19. Sequenced: naive CD4+ T cells from PBMCs. The sample's subset: naive CD4+ T cells isolated by negative enrichment. The chain carries TRBV18 and TRBJ1-2, with a weak D call TRBD1 (5 bases). CDR3 sequence (DNA): TGTGCCAGCTCACCATCACAGGAAAACTATGGCTACACCTTC. It is translated as CASSPSQENYGYTF.